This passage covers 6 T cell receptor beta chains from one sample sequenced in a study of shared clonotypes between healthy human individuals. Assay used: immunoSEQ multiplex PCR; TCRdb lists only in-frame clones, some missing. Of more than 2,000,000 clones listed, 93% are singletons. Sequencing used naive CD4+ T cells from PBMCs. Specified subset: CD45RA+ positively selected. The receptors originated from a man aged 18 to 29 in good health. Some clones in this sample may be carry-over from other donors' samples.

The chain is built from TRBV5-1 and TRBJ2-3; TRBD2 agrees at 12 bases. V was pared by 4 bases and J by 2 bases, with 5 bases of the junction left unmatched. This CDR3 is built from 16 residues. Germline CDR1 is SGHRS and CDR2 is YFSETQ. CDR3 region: CASSGGTSGFTDTQYF. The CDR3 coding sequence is TGCGCCAGCAGCGGGGGGACTAGCGGGTTCACAGATACGCAGTATTTT.

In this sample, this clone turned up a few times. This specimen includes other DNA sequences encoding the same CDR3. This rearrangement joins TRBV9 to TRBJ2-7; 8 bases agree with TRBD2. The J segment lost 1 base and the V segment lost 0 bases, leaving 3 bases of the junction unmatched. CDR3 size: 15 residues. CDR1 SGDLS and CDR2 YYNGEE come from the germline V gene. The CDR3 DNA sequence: TGTGCCAGCAGCGTAGGGTCTAGCGGGTCCTACGAGCAGTACTTC. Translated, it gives CASSVGSSGSYEQYF.

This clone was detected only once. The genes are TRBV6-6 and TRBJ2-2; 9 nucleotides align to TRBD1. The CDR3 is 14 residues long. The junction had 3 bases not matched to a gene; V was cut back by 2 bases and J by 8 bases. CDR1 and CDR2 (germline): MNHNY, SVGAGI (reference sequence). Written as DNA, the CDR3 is TGTGCCAGCAGTTACGGACAGGGGAGGGGGGAGCTGTTTTTT. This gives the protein CASSYGQGRGELFF.

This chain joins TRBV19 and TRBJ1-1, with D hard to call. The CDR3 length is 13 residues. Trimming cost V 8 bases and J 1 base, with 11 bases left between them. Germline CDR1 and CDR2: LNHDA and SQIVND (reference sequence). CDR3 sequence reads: CASSPAPNTEAFF. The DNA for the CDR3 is TGTGCCAGTTCCCCTGCCCCGAACACTGAAGCTTTCTTT. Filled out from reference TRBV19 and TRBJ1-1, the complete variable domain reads DGGITQSPKYLFRKEGQNVTLSCEQNLNHDAMYWYRQDPGQGLRLIYYSQIVNDFQKGDIAEGYSVSREKKESFPLTVTSAQKNPTAFYLCASSPAPNTEAFFGQGTRLTVV.

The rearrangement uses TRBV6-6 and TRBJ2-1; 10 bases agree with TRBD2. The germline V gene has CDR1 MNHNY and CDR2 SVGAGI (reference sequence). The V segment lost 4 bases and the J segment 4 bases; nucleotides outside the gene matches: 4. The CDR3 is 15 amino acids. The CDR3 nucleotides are TGTGCCAGCAGTTCTGAGACTAGCGGGTACAATGAGCAGTTCTTC. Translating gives CASSSETSGYNEQFF.

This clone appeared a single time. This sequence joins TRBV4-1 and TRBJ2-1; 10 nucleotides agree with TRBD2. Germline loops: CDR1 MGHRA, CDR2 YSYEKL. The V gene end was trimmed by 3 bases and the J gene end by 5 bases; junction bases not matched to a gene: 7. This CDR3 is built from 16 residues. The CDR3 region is CASSHRAGGKDNEQFF. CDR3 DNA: TGCGCCAGCAGCCATAGAGCGGGAGGGAAAGACAATGAGCAGTTCTTC.